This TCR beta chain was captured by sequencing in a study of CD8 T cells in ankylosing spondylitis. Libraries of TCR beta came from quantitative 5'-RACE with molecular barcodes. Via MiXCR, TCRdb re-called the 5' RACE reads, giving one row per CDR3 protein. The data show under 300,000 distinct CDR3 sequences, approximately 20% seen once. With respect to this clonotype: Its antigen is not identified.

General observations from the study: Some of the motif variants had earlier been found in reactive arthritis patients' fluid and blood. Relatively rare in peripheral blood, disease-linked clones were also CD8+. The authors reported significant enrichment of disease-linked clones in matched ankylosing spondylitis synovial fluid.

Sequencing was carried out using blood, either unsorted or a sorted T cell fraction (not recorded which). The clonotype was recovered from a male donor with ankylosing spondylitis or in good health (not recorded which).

The CDR3 sequence is CASSEAGERGYEQYF. CDR3 nucleotides: TGTGCCAGCAGTGAAGCGGGGGAAAGAGGGTACGAGCAGTACTTC. The chain combines TRBV2 with TRBJ2-7; D possibly uses TRBD1 or TRBD2 (5 bases each). The length of the CDR3 is 15 residues. The V gene's germline CDR1 is SNHLY and CDR2 FYNNEI. V was trimmed by 0 bases and J by 4 bases, leaving 13 bases between them. Drawing the rest from reference TRBV2 and TRBJ2-7, the complete variable domain is EPEVTQTPSHQVTQMGQEVILRCVPISNHLYFYWYRQILGQKVEFLVSFYNNEISEKSEIFDDQFSVERPDGSNFTLKIRSTKLEDSAMYFCASSEAGERGYEQYFGPGTRLTVT.